Each of the 2 T cell receptor beta chains below was sequenced from the same sample in a study of T cell responses to AZD1222 COVID-19 vaccine. Repertoires were generated with immunoSEQ multiplex PCR, while TCRdb's copy carries only in-frame clones and drops some. The table lists about 86,000 clones, around 73% of them singletons. This material consisted of peripheral blood, taken on day 0 of AZD1222 vaccination. The receptors were gathered from an adult in good health.

This sequence joins TRBV9 and TRBJ1-2; tentative D call: TRBD1 (6 bases). This CDR3 contains 15 residues. V lost 0 bases and J lost 4, with 13 bases in between. The germline V gene has CDR1 SGDLS and CDR2 YYNGEE. For the CDR3, the DNA is TGTGCCAGCAGCGTAGAAGGGACACCTGTCTATGGCTACACCTTC. This sequence encodes CASSVEGTPVYGYTF.

In its sample, this clone was seen a few times. The chain joins TRBV27 to TRBJ2-1; 7 bases align to TRBD1. Trimming removed 3 bases from V and 6 bases from J; junction bases left unmatched: 2. The germline gives CDR1 MNHEY, CDR2 SMNVEV (reference sequence). This CDR3 has 13 residues. This chain's CDR3 is CASSFRQGNEQFF. DNA of the CDR3: TGTGCCAGCAGTTTTCGACAGGGCAATGAGCAGTTCTTC.